The 14 T cell receptor beta chains presented below share a single source sample, sequenced in a study of blood T cell repertoires in COVID-19. Sequencing was performed with immunoSEQ multiplex PCR; in TCRdb, only in-frame clones are kept and a portion is missing. Among 68,000 or so clones, approximately 89% were seen once, and the ten largest hold 6% to 7%. Sequenced input: peripheral blood. The source is a woman in her 70s with acute or convalescent COVID-19.

The rearrangement links TRBV7-2 to TRBJ1-5, with D possibly being TRBD1 (5 bases). Trimming pared 5 bases from V and 3 bases from J, leaving 14 bases between. Germline V gives CDR1 SGHTA, CDR2 FQGNSA. The CDR3 runs to 15 residues. DNA for the CDR3: TGTGCCAGCAGCCTCGACGACAGATCCAATCAGCCCCAGCATTTT. It specifies CASSLDDRSNQPQHF.

The chain joins TRBV27 to TRBJ2-2; TRBD2 agrees at 8 bases. The CDR3 sequence is 16 residues long. J gave up 1 base and V 2 bases, and 3 bases lay outside the gene matches. The germline CDR1 and CDR2 sequences are MNHEY and SMNVEV (reference sequence). CDR3 amino acids: CASSLVAGLNTGELFF. In nucleotides, the CDR3 is TGTGCCAGCAGTTTAGTAGCGGGACTGAACACCGGGGAGCTGTTTTTT.

The rearrangement joins TRBV7-3 to TRBJ2-7; D is possibly TRBD2 (5 bases). The CDR3 has 20 residues. Germline V gene lookup returns CDR1 SGHTA and CDR2 FQGTGA. V was pared by 4 bases and J by 1 base, with 29 bases between. Written as DNA, the CDR3 is TGTGCCAGCAGCTCCTCCGCCAAACTAGACCGCTTTTTCCTTTCCTACGAGCAGTACTTC. Amino acids: CASSSSAKLDRFFLSYEQYF.

This sequence joins TRBV2 and TRBJ1-1; possible D gene TRBD1, 5 bases. Germline CDR1 and CDR2: SNHLY and FYNNEI. V lost 7 bases and J 6 bases, leaving 15 bases between the germline ends. The CDR3 sequence is 13 residues long. The CDR3 coding sequence is TGTGCCAGCACTGAGCAGGGCTTAGCTGAAGCTTTCTTT. This encodes CASTEQGLAEAFF.

The genes are TRBV3-1 (or the pseudogene TRBV3-2) and TRBJ2-3; the D is unclear. Germline V gene data show CDR1 as LGHDT and CDR2 as YNNKEL (reference sequence). This CDR3 is built from 12 residues. Trimming removed 7 bases at V and 0 bases at J, with 5 bases between. This CDR3 is CASNQSTDTQYF. Written as DNA, the CDR3 is TGTGCCAGCAATCAGAGCACAGATACGCAGTATTTT.

The chain couples TRBV27 to TRBJ2-7, with D possibly TRBD1 on 5 matching bases. The ends were cut back, 5 bases at V and 4 bases at J, with 12 bases in the middle. CDR1 is MNHEY and CDR2 is SMNVEV in the germline V gene (reference sequence). This CDR3 spans 13 amino acids. In nucleotides, the CDR3 is TGTGCCAGCAGTCTGAACAGGTTTTACGAGCAGTACTTC. Its translation: CASSLNRFYEQYF.

Only one count was recorded for this clone. The J gene is TRBJ1-1, the V gene TRBV11-1; 7 bases are a match to TRBD1. Trimming at V came to 3 bases and at J to 1 base, leaving 5 bases not matched to a gene. The CDR3 extends over 15 amino acids. CDR1 is SGHAT, CDR2 FQDESV, per germline (reference sequence). The DNA for the CDR3 is TGTGCCAGCAGCTTGGGGACAGCTGCGAACACTGAAGCTTTCTTT. Its translation: CASSLGTAANTEAFF.

CDR3 in amino acids: CASAPKTGTYEQYF. CDR3 in DNA: TGTGCCAGCGCCCCGAAGACAGGGACCTACGAGCAGTACTTC. The chain joins TRBV7-9 to TRBJ2-7; 7 nucleotides agree with TRBD1. V trimming: 8 bases; J trimming: 2 bases; junction bases outside the gene matches: 9. Germline CDR1 SEHNR, CDR2 FQNEAQ (reference sequence). The CDR3 is made up of 14 amino acids.

V usage is TRBV7-8 and J usage is TRBJ2-7, with D perhaps TRBD1 (5 bases). The CDR3 has 19 amino acids. The V gene lost 5 bases and the J gene lost 3 bases, with 29 bases spanning the gap. Germline values: CDR1 SGHVS, CDR2 FQNEAQ. CDR3 coding DNA: TGTGCCAGCAGCCTCGCTCTTATTGTAACGGCAGGGCCAGACTACGAGCAGTACTTC. Translation: CASSLALIVTAGPDYEQYF.

V and J are TRBV7-9 and TRBJ2-2; D is perhaps TRBD2 (7 bases). This CDR3 has 15 amino acids. Germline CDR1 reads SEHNR; CDR2 reads FQNEAQ (reference sequence). V gave up 1 base and J gave up 6 bases, with 12 bases separating them. In nucleotides, the CDR3 is TGTGCCAGCAGCTTAGAGTCCGGGGGGCCCGGGGAGCTGTTTTTT. It yields the protein CASSLESGGPGELFF.

This clone was picked up one time. This chain links TRBV28 with TRBJ1-5; maybe TRBD1 (5 bases). Trimming pared 8 bases from V and 6 bases from J, leaving 17 bases between. The CDR3 spans 14 residues. Looked up from germline, CDR1 is MDHEN and CDR2 is SYDVKM. The CDR3 nucleotides read TGTGCCAGCCACGGGACCGGGGGGAGTCAGCCCCAGCATTTT. Residues: CASHGTGGSQPQHF.

Remarks on this clone: This sample also contains other DNA sequences that code for the same CDR3. The chain uses TRBV5-1 and TRBJ1-1, with D tentatively TRBD1 (6 bases). CDR3 length: 14 amino acids. The ends were cut back, 0 bases at V and 2 bases at J, with 8 bases in the middle. Germline V gene data show CDR1 as SGHRS and CDR2 as YFSETQ. The DNA of the CDR3 is TGCGCCAGCAGCTTGGGCAGGGGAAACACTGAAGCTTTCTTT. It codes for CASSLGRGNTEAFF.

Of note for this clone: Mismatch with germline at one junction end may stem from a read error. The chain has TRBV18 and TRBJ1-1; TRBD1 might be the D (6 bases). Germline CDR1 and CDR2: KGHSH and LQKENI. CDR3 length equals 14 residues. CDR3 sequence: CASSLGGLKTEAFF. For the CDR3, the DNA is TGTGCCAGCTCTCTGGGGGGGCTGAAAACTGAAGCTTTCTTT.

The V call is TRBV18, the J call TRBJ1-2; D ambiguous. V gave up 6 bases and J gave up 7 bases, with 15 bases separating them. Looked up from germline, CDR1 is KGHSH and CDR2 is LQKENI. The CDR3 has 13 residues. This chain's CDR3 is CASSPTAGGGYTF. The CDR3, as DNA: TGTGCCAGCTCGCCTACAGCGGGTGGTGGCTACACCTTC.